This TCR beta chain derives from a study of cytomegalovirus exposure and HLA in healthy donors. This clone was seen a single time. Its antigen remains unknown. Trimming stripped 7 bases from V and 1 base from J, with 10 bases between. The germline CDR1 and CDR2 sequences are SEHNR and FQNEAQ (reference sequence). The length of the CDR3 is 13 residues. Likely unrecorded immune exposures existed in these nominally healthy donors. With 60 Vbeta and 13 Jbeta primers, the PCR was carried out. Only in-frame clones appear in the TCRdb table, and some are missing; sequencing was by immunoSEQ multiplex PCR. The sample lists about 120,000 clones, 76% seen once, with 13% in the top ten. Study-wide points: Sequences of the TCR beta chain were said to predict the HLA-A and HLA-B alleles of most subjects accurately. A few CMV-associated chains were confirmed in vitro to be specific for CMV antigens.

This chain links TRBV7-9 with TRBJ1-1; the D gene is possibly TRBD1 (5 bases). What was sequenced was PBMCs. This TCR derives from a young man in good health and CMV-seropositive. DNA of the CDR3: TGTGCCAGCACCGCGACAGCGAACACTGAAGCTTTCTTT. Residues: CASTATANTEAFF.